This T cell receptor beta chain was identified during a study of cytomegalovirus exposure and HLA in healthy donors. Study background: Most genotyped donors, about 81% of about 360, had Caucasian-associated genetic ancestry.

The CDR3 totals 14 residues. Notes on this clone: Its matching antigen is unknown.

A multiplex PCR was run with 60 Vbeta primers and 13 Jbeta primers. TCRdb keeps only in-frame clones here, not all; method: immunoSEQ multiplex PCR. The data show more than 80,000 clones, approximately 80% seen once. Study-level results: In an earlier analysis, in approximately 570 donors, most V segments appeared productive either ~90% or ~30% of the time.

This cohort consisted of healthy bone marrow donors. The specimen sequenced was PBMCs. This TCR was recovered from a female donor in good health and CMV-seropositive. The rearrangement joins TRBV21-1 to TRBJ1-5; TRBD1, the table's D call, was not compared with the DNA. TRBV21-1 is recorded as a pseudogene. The CDR3 here is CASTNDSEDQPQHF. The CDR3 nucleotides are TGTGCCAGCACAAACGACAGTGAGGATCAGCCCCAGCATTTT.